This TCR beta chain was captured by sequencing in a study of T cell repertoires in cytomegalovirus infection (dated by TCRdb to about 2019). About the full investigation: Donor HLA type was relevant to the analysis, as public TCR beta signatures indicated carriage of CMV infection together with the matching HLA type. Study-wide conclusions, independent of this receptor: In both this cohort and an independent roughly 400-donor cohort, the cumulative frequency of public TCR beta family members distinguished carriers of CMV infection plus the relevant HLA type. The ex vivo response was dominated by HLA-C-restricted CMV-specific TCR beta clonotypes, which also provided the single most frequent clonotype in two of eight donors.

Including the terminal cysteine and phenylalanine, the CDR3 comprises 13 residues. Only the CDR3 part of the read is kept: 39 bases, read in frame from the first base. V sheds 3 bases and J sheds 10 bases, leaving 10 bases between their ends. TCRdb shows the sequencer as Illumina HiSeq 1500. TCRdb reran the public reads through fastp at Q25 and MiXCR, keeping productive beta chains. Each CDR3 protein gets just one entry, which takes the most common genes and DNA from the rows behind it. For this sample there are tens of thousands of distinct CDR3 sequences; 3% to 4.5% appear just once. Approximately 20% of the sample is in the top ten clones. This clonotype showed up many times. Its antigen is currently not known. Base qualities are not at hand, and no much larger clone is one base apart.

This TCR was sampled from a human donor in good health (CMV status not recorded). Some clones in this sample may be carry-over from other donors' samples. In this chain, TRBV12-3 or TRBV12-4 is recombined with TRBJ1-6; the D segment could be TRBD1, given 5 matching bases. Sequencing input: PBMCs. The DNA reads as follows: TGTGCCAGCAGTTTTGGAGGGGACTCACCCCTCCACTTT. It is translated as CASSFGGDSPLHF.